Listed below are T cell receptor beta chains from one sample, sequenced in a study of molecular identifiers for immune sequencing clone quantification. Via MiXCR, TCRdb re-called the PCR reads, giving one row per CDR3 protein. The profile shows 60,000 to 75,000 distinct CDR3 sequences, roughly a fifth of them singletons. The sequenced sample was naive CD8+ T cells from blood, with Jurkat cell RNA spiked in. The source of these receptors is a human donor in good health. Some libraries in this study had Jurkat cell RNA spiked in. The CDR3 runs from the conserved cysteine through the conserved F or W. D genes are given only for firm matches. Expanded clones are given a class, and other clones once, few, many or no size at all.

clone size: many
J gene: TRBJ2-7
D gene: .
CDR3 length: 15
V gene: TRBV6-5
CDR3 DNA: TGTGCCAGCAGTTATCTCCGGGAGCCCATCTACGAGCAGTACTTC
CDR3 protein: CASSYLREPIYEQYF

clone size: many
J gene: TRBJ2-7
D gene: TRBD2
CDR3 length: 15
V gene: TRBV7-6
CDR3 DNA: TGTGCCAGCAGCCCCTATGAGCTAGCGGGAGACGAGCAGTACTTC
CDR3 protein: CASSPYELAGDEQYF

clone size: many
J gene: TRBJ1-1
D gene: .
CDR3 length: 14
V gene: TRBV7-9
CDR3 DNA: TGTGCCAGCAGCTCCACCAACCGACAGGCTGAAGCTTTCTTT
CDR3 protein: CASSSTNRQAEAFF

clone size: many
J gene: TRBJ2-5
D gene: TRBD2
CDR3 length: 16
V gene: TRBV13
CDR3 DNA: TGTGCCAGCAGCTCTCCGGGACTAGCGATCCGAGAGACCCAGTACTTC
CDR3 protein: CASSSPGLAIRETQYF

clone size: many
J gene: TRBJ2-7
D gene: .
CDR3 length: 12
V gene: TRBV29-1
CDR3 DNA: TGCAGCGTTACAGGGAGTGCCTACGAGCAGTACTTC
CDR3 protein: CSVTGSAYEQYF

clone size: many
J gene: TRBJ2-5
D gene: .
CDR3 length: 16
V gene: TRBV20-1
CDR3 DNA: TGCAGTGCTGACGGACCCAGAGAGCAGATTTGGGAGACCCAGTACTTC
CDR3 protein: CSADGPREQIWETQYF

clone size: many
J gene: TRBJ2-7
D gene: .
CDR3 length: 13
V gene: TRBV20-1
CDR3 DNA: TGCAGTGTACCCCGCCAGTCCCGCCACGAGCAGTACTTC
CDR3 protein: CSVPRQSRHEQYF

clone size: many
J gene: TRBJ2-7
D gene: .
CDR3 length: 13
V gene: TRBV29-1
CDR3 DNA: TGCAGCGCAGCCGGGGGACACTTCTACGAGCAGTACTTC
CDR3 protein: CSAAGGHFYEQYF

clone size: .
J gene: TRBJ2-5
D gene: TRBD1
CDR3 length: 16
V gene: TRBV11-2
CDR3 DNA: TGTGCCAGCAGCCAGCAGGGGGCAGACGCTGGGGCCCCCCAGTACTTC
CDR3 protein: CASSQQGADAGAPQYF

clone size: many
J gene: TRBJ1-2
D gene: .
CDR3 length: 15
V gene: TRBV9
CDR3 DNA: TGTGCCAGCAGCGTAGGCAGGGGAGCTAACTATGGCTACACCTTC
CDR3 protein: CASSVGRGANYGYTF

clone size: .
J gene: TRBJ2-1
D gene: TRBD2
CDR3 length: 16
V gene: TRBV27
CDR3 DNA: TGTGCCAGCAGTCCGCTGCTAGCGGGGGCCTACAATGAGCAGTTCTTC
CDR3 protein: CASSPLLAGAYNEQFF

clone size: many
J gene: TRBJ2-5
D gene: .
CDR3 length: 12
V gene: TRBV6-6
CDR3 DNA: TGTGCCAGCAGTGCGTACCAAGAGACCCAGTACTTC
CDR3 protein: CASSAYQETQYF

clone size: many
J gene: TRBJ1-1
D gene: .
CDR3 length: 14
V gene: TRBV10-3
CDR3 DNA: TGTGCCATCAGTGATCTAGGGGAAAACACTGAAGCTTTCTTT
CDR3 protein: CAISDLGENTEAFF

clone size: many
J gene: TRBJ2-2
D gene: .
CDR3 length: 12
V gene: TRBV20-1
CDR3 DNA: TGCAGTCTCCTTGGGAACACCGGGGAGCTGTTTTTT
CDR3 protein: CSLLGNTGELFF